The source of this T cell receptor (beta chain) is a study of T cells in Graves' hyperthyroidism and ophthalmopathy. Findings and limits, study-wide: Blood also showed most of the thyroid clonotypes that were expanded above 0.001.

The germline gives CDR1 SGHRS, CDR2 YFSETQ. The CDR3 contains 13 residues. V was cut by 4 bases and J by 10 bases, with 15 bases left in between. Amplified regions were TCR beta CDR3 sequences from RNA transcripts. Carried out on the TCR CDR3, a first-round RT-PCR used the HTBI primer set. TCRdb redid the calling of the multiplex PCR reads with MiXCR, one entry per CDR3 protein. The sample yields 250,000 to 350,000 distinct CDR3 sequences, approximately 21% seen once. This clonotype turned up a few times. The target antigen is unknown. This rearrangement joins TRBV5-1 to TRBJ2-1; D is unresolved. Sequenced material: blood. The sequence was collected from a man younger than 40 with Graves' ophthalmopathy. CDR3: CASSQIREGEQFF. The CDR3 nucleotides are TGCGCCAGCAGCCAAATTAGGGAAGGAGAGCAGTTCTTC.